These T cell receptor beta chains were read from a single sample in a study of blood T cells in healthy people across ages. TCRdb called the 5' RACE reads again in MiXCR, with one record for every CDR3 protein. The data show about 1.4 million distinct CDR3 sequences, approximately 60% seen once. The sequenced sample consisted of blood. Receptors were obtained from a man between 18 and 29 years old in good health. The CDR3 runs from the conserved cysteine through the conserved F or W. The D gene is left open where the match is weak. Some rows have no size entry. The others give once, few or many, or a class for an expanded clone.

TRBV11-2,TRBJ1-2,few,NA,CASSLQGSSYGYTF,TGTGCCAGCAGCTTACAGGGGTCGAGCTATGGCTACACCTTC
TRBV5-1,TRBJ2-1,NA,NA,CASSPDSFPGNEQFF,TGCGCCAGCAGCCCAGACAGTTTCCCGGGGAATGAGCAGTTCTTC
TRBV18,TRBJ2-1,few,NA,CASSPSRSSYNEQFF,TGTGCCAGCTCACCGTCCAGAAGCTCCTACAATGAGCAGTTCTTC
TRBV4-1,TRBJ1-2,NA,NA,CASSPPGYMNYGYTF,TGCGCCAGCAGCCCGCCAGGGTACATGAACTATGGCTACACCTTC
TRBV5-1,TRBJ1-2,NA,NA,CASSPSSGEANYGYTF,TGCGCCAGCAGCCCCTCGTCGGGGGAGGCTAACTATGGCTACACCTTC
TRBV29-1,TRBJ1-1,NA,NA,CSVEGEGNTEAFF,TGCAGCGTTGAAGGGGAGGGAAACACTGAAGCTTTCTTT
TRBV10-3,TRBJ2-5,NA,NA,CAITKGLYDRKETQYF,TGTGCCATCACCAAGGGCCTTTATGATCGTAAAGAGACCCAGTACTTC
TRBV25-1,TRBJ2-2,NA,TRBD1,CASSAGQGITGELFF,TGTGCCAGCAGTGCGGGACAGGGAATCACCGGGGAGCTGTTTTTT
TRBV24-1,TRBJ2-2,NA,NA,CATSDFSAGELFF,TGTGCCACCAGTGATTTTTCGGCCGGGGAGCTGTTTTTT
TRBV20-1,TRBJ1-5,few,NA,CSARDIEPSLQPQHF,TGCAGTGCTAGAGACATAGAGCCCTCCCTTCAGCCCCAGCATTTT
TRBV2,TRBJ1-2,NA,NA,CASVGIANTMGYTF,TGTGCCAGCGTTGGTATCGCGAATACTATGGGCTACACCTTC
TRBV6-2/TRBV6-3,TRBJ2-1,few,TRBD2,CASNPSGAYNEQFF,TGTGCCAGCAATCCTAGCGGGGCCTACAATGAGCAGTTCTTC
TRBV6-2/TRBV6-3,TRBJ1-5,NA,NA,CASSRPGVNQPQHF,TGTGCCAGCAGTAGACCAGGTGTCAATCAGCCCCAGCATTTT
TRBV3-1,TRBJ1-5,NA,NA,CASNQGPSNQPQHF,TGTGCCAGCAACCAGGGGCCAAGCAATCAGCCCCAGCATTTT
TRBV4-2,TRBJ2-5,NA,NA,CASSQDGAGDQETQYF,TGTGCCAGCAGCCAAGATGGGGCAGGGGACCAAGAGACCCAGTACTTC
TRBV4-1,TRBJ1-1,NA,NA,CASSQVANDDTEAFF,TGCGCCAGCAGCCAAGTCGCTAATGATGACACTGAAGCTTTCTTT
TRBV6-2/TRBV6-3,TRBJ1-2,NA,NA,CASSYLQGANYGYTF,TGTGCCAGCAGTTATCTCCAGGGAGCGAACTATGGCTACACCTTC
TRBV9,TRBJ1-2,NA,TRBD1,CASSVALGTGNGYTF,TGTGCCAGCAGCGTAGCCCTGGGGACAGGGAATGGCTACACCTTC
TRBV7-6,TRBJ2-1,NA,TRBD2,CASSLGLSGSTLYNEQFF,TGTGCCAGCAGCTTAGGACTAAGCGGGAGCACCTTGTACAATGAGCAGTTCTTC
TRBV7-9,TRBJ2-5,NA,TRBD1,CASSLYRDRGSGEQYF,TGTGCCAGCAGCTTATACCGGGACAGGGGTAGTGGGGAGCAGTACTTC
TRBV4-1,TRBJ1-4,NA,TRBD1,CASSQDTGGQASLGKLFF,TGCGCCAGCAGCCAAGATACGGGGGGACAGGCCTCTTTGGGGAAACTGTTTTTT
TRBV20-1,TRBJ2-5,NA,TRBD2,CSARELAGVGTQYF,TGCAGTGCTAGGGAACTAGCGGGGGTGGGGACCCAGTACTTC
TRBV27,TRBJ1-6,NA,NA,CASSSYRVSPLHF,TGTGCCAGCAGTTCTTACAGGGTTTCACCCCTCCACTTT
TRBV6-1,TRBJ1-6,NA,NA,CASKGHLSSYNSPLHF,TGTGCCAGCAAGGGACACCTGAGCTCCTATAATTCACCCCTCCACTTT
TRBV10-3,TRBJ1-2,few,NA,CAISGEAVYYGYTF,TGTGCCATCAGTGGGGAGGCTGTTTACTATGGCTACACCTTC
TRBV24-1,TRBJ2-1,NA,NA,CATSDLRRPYNEQFF,TGTGCCACCAGTGATTTGAGACGCCCCTACAATGAGCAGTTCTTC
TRBV20-1,TRBJ1-1,NA,TRBD1,CSAKTGDRDTEAFF,TGCAGTGCTAAGACAGGGGATAGGGACACTGAAGCTTTCTTT
TRBV10-3,TRBJ1-3,few,NA,CAISESGNTIYF,TGTGCCATCAGTGAGTCTGGAAACACCATATATTTT
TRBV7-9,TRBJ2-3,NA,TRBD1,CASSSRDREVGTQYF,TGTGCCAGCAGCTCGCGGGACAGGGAGGTAGGTACGCAGTATTTT
TRBV9,TRBJ1-1,NA,TRBD1,CASSGGTVEAFF,TGTGCCAGCAGCGGTGGGACAGTTGAAGCTTTCTTT
TRBV28,TRBJ2-1,NA,NA,CASTGTFSYNEQFF,TGTGCCAGCACCGGGACCTTCTCCTACAATGAGCAGTTCTTC
TRBV7-9,TRBJ2-3,NA,NA,CASSPKLLGGTSTDTQYF,TGTGCCAGCAGCCCAAAACTACTAGGTGGGACTAGCACAGATACGCAGTATTTT
TRBV2,TRBJ2-1,NA,NA,CASIPLVSYNEQFF,TGTGCCAGCATACCCCTAGTTTCCTACAATGAGCAGTTCTTC
TRBV20-1,TRBJ2-3,NA,TRBD1,CSARLSRDRVTDTQYF,TGCAGTGCTAGATTATCACGGGACAGGGTCACAGATACGCAGTATTTT
TRBV12-3/TRBV12-4,TRBJ2-5,NA,NA,CASSWGQGPQETQYF,TGTGCCAGCAGTTGGGGCCAGGGACCCCAAGAGACCCAGTACTTC
TRBV15,TRBJ1-5,few,NA,CATSRERQPNQPQHF,TGTGCCACCAGCAGAGAGAGACAGCCTAATCAGCCCCAGCATTTT
TRBV12-5,TRBJ2-5,NA,NA,CASGLVNGVTNQETQYF,TGTGCTAGTGGTTTGGTAAACGGGGTTACAAACCAAGAGACCCAGTACTTC
TRBV3-1,TRBJ2-2,NA,TRBD1,CASSLYGQGSTGELFF,TGTGCCAGCAGCCTCTATGGACAGGGGAGCACCGGGGAGCTGTTTTTT
TRBV5-4,TRBJ2-1,NA,NA,CASSWSSNEQFF,TGTGCCAGCAGCTGGTCGAGCAATGAGCAGTTCTTC
TRBV18,TRBJ2-5,NA,NA,CASLTGEGMETQYF,TGTGCCAGCCTCACAGGGGAGGGAATGGAGACCCAGTACTTC
TRBV4-1,TRBJ1-5,NA,NA,CASSPGAVNQPQHF,TGCGCCAGCAGCCCCGGGGCGGTGAATCAGCCCCAGCATTTT
TRBV19,TRBJ1-2,NA,NA,CASSISPYTGLTNYGYTF,TGTGCCAGTAGTATCTCGCCCTATACAGGGCTTACTAACTATGGCTACACCTTC
TRBV2,TRBJ2-7,NA,NA,CASSVYGGYEQYF,TGTGCCAGCAGTGTGTATGGGGGCTACGAGCAGTACTTC
TRBV10-3,TRBJ2-7,NA,TRBD2,CAISGLADSYEQYF,TGTGCCATCAGCGGACTAGCGGACTCCTACGAGCAGTACTTC
TRBV3-1,TRBJ2-3,NA,TRBD2,CASSQLAGGRITDTQYF,TGTGCCAGCAGCCAACTAGCGGGGGGGCGAATCACAGATACGCAGTATTTT
TRBV12-3/TRBV12-4,TRBJ1-5,once,NA,CASSSTLAHQPQHF,TGTGCCAGCAGCTCGACCCTGGCCCATCAGCCCCAGCATTTT
TRBV24-1,TRBJ2-3,NA,TRBD1,CATSDLRHGTGPFTNTQYF,TGTGCCACCAGTGATCTGAGGCACGGGACAGGACCATTCACAAATACGCAGTATTTT
TRBV2,TRBJ2-1,few,NA,CASLQTPARNEQFF,TGTGCCAGCCTTCAGACTCCCGCACGGAATGAGCAGTTCTTC